This entry features one T cell receptor beta chain sequence. Its matching antigen is unknown. This specimen belongs to a study of T cells in Graves' hyperthyroidism and ophthalmopathy. Study observations and caveats: A 13 V-J model separated ophthalmopathy from stable hyperthyroidism.

Looked up from germline, CDR1 is SEHNR and CDR2 is FQNEAQ (reference sequence). V lost 8 bases and J lost 0; bases outside the gene matches: 9. The CDR3 is made up of 15 amino acids. Thyroid ultrasound and orbital computed tomography, with clinical symptoms and serum thyroxine and TRAb, informed diagnoses. RNA transcripts served as the template for amplifying TCR beta CDR3 regions. TCR CDR3 underwent first-round RT-PCR with the HTBI primer set. TCRdb analysed the multiplex PCR reads with MiXCR anew, one entry per CDR3 protein. The data show about 690,000 distinct CDR3 sequences, with roughly a sixth seen just once and about 16% held by the top ten.

The gene calls are TRBV7-9 and TRBJ2-7; 8 nucleotides match TRBD2. The origin of this receptor is a man aged 45-65 years with Graves' hyperthyroidism. The sample comprised blood. CDR3 sequence: CASGSSGSGSYEQYF. CDR3 sequence (DNA): TGTGCCAGCGGGTCTAGCGGGTCGGGCTCCTACGAGCAGTACTTC.